Shown below are 19 T cell receptor beta chains from a single sample sequenced in a study of control samples from healthy donors and cancer patients. The method was immunoSEQ multiplex PCR; TCRdb's version includes in-frame clones alone and lacks a portion of them. The table lists over 120,000 clones, about 91% of them singletons, with roughly 3.2% in the top ten. Sample: blood. The receptors were sampled from a man under 40 in good health.

This chain uses TRBV21-1 with TRBJ2-2; the table's D gene call, TRBD1, was not cross checked with the DNA. TRBV21-1 is an annotated pseudogene. There are 17 residues in the CDR3. The CDR3 DNA is TGTGCCAGCAGCAGACGGACAGGCGGGGCGAACACCGGGGAGCTGTTTTTT. Protein: CASSRRTGGANTGELFF.

This clone came up once. The chain links TRBV5-1 to TRBJ1-1; D uncertain. CDR1 SGHRS and CDR2 YFSETQ come from the germline V gene. The CDR3 has 14 amino acids. V lost 0 bases and J lost 4, with 10 bases in between. The CDR3 DNA follows: TGCGCCAGCAGCTTGGCAGAGGGTATCACTGAAGCTTTCTTT. Protein sequence: CASSLAEGITEAFF.

The chain has TRBV6-5 and TRBJ1-4, with D uncertain. Trimming pared 2 bases from V and 4 bases from J, leaving 11 bases between. Germline CDR1 is MNHEY and CDR2 is SVGAGI. This CDR3 has 15 amino acids. The CDR3 sequence is CASSYVATFNEKLFF. The CDR3 DNA follows: TGTGCCAGCAGTTACGTAGCCACATTTAATGAAAAACTGTTTTTT.

The chain employs TRBV27 and TRBJ2-2; unclear D gene. Trimming shortened V by 6 bases and J by 2 bases, and 7 bases separated the two germline ends. In germline, CDR1 is MNHEY, CDR2 SMNVEV (reference sequence). The CDR3 is 13 amino acids. CDR3 sequence: CASRSGNTGELFF. DNA of the CDR3: TGTGCCAGCAGGTCGGGTAACACCGGGGAGCTGTTTTTT.

The chain is built from TRBV7-9 and TRBJ2-7, with D possibly called TRBD1 or TRBD2 (5 bases each). The length of the CDR3 is 14 residues. From germline, CDR1 is SEHNR and CDR2 FQNEAQ (reference sequence). Trimming shortened V by 2 bases and J by 2 bases, and 10 bases separated the two germline ends. The CDR3 is CASSLIQGPYEQYF. For the CDR3, the DNA is TGTGCCAGCAGCTTAATTCAGGGACCCTACGAGCAGTACTTC.

This chain links TRBV6-4 with TRBJ1-2, with 8 bases lining up with TRBD1. CDR1 MRHNA and CDR2 SNTAGT come from the germline V gene. CDR3 size: 17 residues. Trimming took 2 bases from V and 3 from J; bases not matched to a gene: 11. In DNA, the CDR3 is TGTGCCAGCAGTGACCGAGCAGGGGGCGCGAAGTACTATGGCTACACCTTC. Translation: CASSDRAGGAKYYGYTF.

The genes are TRBV28 and TRBJ1-1; TRBD1 matches at 11 bases. Trimming cost V 6 bases and J 2 bases; bases outside gene matches: 8. Germline V CDR1 and CDR2: MDHEN, SYDVKM. This CDR3 region has 16 residues. CDR3 DNA: TGTGCCAGCAGCCCGGACAGGGGGCATAGTAACACTGAAGCTTTCTTT. Translated, it gives CASSPDRGHSNTEAFF. Filled out from reference TRBV28 and TRBJ1-1, the complete variable domain reads DVKVTQSSRYLVKRTGEKVFLECVQDMDHENMFWYRQDPGLGLRLIYFSYDVKMKEKGDIPEGYSVSREKKERFSLILESASTNQTSMYLCASSPDRGHSNTEAFFGQGTRLTVV.

J is TRBJ2-7 and V is TRBV28; tentative D call: TRBD1 (5 bases). Trimming took off 6 bases at V and 0 bases at J, with 12 bases between the two ends. The CDR3 totals 14 residues. Germline V gene lookup returns CDR1 MDHEN and CDR2 SYDVKM. The CDR3, as DNA: TGTGCCAGCAGCCTGACAGCAATCTCCTACGAGCAGTACTTC. This codes for CASSLTAISYEQYF.

This clone was counted between two and nine times. The chain couples TRBV4-2 to TRBJ1-6; D remains unclear. The CDR3 is 16 amino acids. The germline CDR1 and CDR2 sequences are LGHNA and YNFKEQ. The V end lost 0 bases, the J end lost 8 bases, and 14 bases lay between the germline ends. In nucleotides, the CDR3 is TGTGCCAGCAGCCAAGATAAGTCGGCAAGTTATTCACCCCTCCACTTT. Residues: CASSQDKSASYSPLHF.

Points on this clone: Germline is not matched at one junction end, which may reflect a read error. This chain uses TRBV5-4 with TRBJ1-2, with D maybe TRBD1 (5 bases). Germline values: CDR1 SGHNT, CDR2 YYREEE (reference sequence). The CDR3 extends over 16 amino acids. The CDR3 DNA reads as TGTGCCAGCAGGTTGGGGGGACCGGGGCGGCCAGATGGCTACACCTTC. Residues: CASRLGGPGRPDGYTF.

The gene calls are TRBV6-6 and TRBJ2-3; D perhaps matches TRBD2 (5 bases). From germline, CDR1 is MNHNY and CDR2 SVGAGI (reference sequence). Trimming took 0 bases from V and 0 from J, leaving 10 bases between them. The CDR3 extends over 16 amino acids. CDR3 DNA sequence: TGTGCCAGCAGTTACTCGGCTAGCCCTAGCACAGATACGCAGTATTTT. Translating gives CASSYSASPSTDTQYF.

The chain links TRBV29-1 to TRBJ2-2, with 9 nucleotides matching TRBD1. V lost 7 bases, J lost 3 bases, and 0 bases stayed unmatched. Germline V lookup: CDR1 SQVTM, CDR2 ANQGSEA. This CDR3 has 12 residues. Written as DNA, the CDR3 is TGCAGCGGGACAGGGGACACCGGGGAGCTGTTTTTT. Protein sequence: CSGTGDTGELFF.

The chain recombines TRBV2 with TRBJ1-5, with TRBD1 as a possible D gene (5 bases). V lost 2 bases, J lost 2 bases, and 10 bases lay in between. CDR1 and CDR2 (germline): SNHLY, FYNNEI. This CDR3 has 15 residues. The CDR3 region is CASSERRGGNQPQHF. The CDR3 DNA reads as TGTGCCAGCAGTGAACGGCGAGGGGGCAATCAGCCCCAGCATTTT.

V usage is TRBV7-9 and J usage is TRBJ2-7; TRBD1 or TRBD2 may be the D gene (5 bases each). The V gene lost 1 base and the J gene lost 6 bases, with 13 bases spanning the gap. Germline CDR1 is SEHNR and CDR2 is FQNEAQ (reference sequence). The CDR3 sequence is 14 residues long. The CDR3 nucleotides are TGTGCCAGCAGCTTAGTCAGCTCCGGGGCCGAGCAGTACTTC. It translates to CASSLVSSGAEQYF.

This chain uses TRBV14 with TRBJ2-5; no clear D. The CDR3 contains 14 residues. Trimming left V 4 bases short and J 5 bases short, with 14 bases between. Per the germline V gene, CDR1 is SGHDN and CDR2 is FVKESK. The CDR3 coding sequence is TGTGCCAGCAGCCCCAGTTATGCGCGGGAGACCCAGTACTTC. Amino acid sequence: CASSPSYARETQYF.

The chain uses TRBV9 and TRBJ1-6, with 7 bases identical to TRBD1. V shed 4 bases, J shed 5 bases, and the junction held 6 bases outside the gene matches. Germline CDR1 reads SGDLS; CDR2 reads YYNGEE. The CDR3 totals 15 residues. As DNA, the CDR3 is TGTGCCAGCAGCCCACTGGGACAGAATAATTCACCCCTCCACTTT. Its translation is CASSPLGQNNSPLHF. Full variable domain (outside the CDR3, taken from reference TRBV9 and TRBJ1-6): DSGVTQTPKHLITATGQRVTLRCSPRSGDLSVYWYQQSLDQGLQFLIQYYNGEERAKGNILERFSAQQFPDLHSELNLSSLELGDSALYFCASSPLGQNNSPLHFGNGTRLTVT.

This rearrangement joins TRBV7-3 to TRBJ1-1, with unresolved D. The CDR3 has 13 amino acids. Trimming pared 1 base from V and 1 base from J, leaving 4 bases between. Germline loops: CDR1 SGHTA, CDR2 FQGTGA. The CDR3 nucleotides read TGTGCCAGCAGCTTAAGGGGGAACACTGAAGCTTTCTTT. This sequence encodes CASSLRGNTEAFF. The entire variable domain, with the rest obtained from reference TRBV7-3 and TRBJ1-1, is as follows: GAGVSQTPSNKVTEKGKYVELRCDPISGHTALYWYRQSLGQGPEFLIYFQGTGAADDSGLPNDRFFAVRPEGSVSTLKIQRTERGDSAVYLCASSLRGNTEAFFGQGTRLTVV.

By share, this clone counts as medium-sized. The rearrangement links TRBV28 to TRBJ2-6, with 12 bases matching TRBD2. Germline V lookup: CDR1 MDHEN, CDR2 SYDVKM. J lost 1 base, V lost 5 bases, and 9 bases had no gene match. This CDR3 has 19 amino acids. The CDR3 spells CASSPPGTSGLSGANVLTF. The CDR3 coding sequence is TGTGCCAGCAGTCCGCCCGGGACTAGCGGGCTATCTGGGGCCAACGTCCTGACTTTC.

This clone has only one observation. The chain joins TRBV25-1 to TRBJ2-1; 11 bases align to TRBD2. V gave up 3 bases and J gave up 7 bases; unmatched junction bases: 11. This CDR3 is 17 amino acids long. Germline CDR1 reads MGHDK; CDR2 reads SYGVNS. CDR3 nucleotides: TGTGCCAGCAGTGAGTCTTTCCTAGCGGGGGGCGGTAATGAGCAGTTCTTC. Its translation is CASSESFLAGGGNEQFF.